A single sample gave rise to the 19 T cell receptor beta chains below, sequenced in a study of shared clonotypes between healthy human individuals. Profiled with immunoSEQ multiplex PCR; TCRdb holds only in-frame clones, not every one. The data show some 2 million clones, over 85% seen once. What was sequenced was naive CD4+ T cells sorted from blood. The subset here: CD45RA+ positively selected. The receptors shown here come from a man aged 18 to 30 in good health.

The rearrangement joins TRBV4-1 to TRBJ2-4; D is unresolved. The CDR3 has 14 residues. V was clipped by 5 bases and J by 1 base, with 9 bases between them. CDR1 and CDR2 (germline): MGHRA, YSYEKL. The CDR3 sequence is CASSSPVAKNIQYF. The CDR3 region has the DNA TGCGCCAGCAGCTCCCCCGTCGCCAAAAACATTCAGTACTTC.

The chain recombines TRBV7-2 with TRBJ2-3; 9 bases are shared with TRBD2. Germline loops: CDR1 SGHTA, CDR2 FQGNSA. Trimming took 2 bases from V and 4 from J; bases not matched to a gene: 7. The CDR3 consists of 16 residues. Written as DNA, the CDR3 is TGTGCCAGCAGCTTACGGGTAGCGGGGGTGGCAGATACGCAGTATTTT. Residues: CASSLRVAGVADTQYF.

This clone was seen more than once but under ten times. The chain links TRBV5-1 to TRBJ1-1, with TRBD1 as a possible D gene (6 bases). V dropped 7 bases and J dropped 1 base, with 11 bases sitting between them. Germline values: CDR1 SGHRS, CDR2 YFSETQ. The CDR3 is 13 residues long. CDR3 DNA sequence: TGCGCCAGCCAATTGACAGGGAACACTGAAGCTTTCTTT. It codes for CASQLTGNTEAFF.

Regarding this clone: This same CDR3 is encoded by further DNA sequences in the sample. The CDR3 DNA is TGCGCCAGCAGACCCGGGACGGATTATGGCTACACCTTC. Amino acid sequence: CASRPGTDYGYTF. The gene calls are TRBV5-1 and TRBJ1-2; maybe TRBD1 (5 bases). V lost 5 bases and J 5 bases, leaving 13 bases between the germline ends. Looked up from germline, CDR1 is SGHRS and CDR2 is YFSETQ. This CDR3 is built from 13 residues.

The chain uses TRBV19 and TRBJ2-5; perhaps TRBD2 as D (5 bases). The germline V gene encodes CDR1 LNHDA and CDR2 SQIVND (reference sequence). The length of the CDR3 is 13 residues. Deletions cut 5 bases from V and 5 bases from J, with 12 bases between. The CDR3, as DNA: TGTGCCAGTAGTTCCGGGGAAAGGGAGACCCAGTACTTC. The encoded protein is CASSSGERETQYF.

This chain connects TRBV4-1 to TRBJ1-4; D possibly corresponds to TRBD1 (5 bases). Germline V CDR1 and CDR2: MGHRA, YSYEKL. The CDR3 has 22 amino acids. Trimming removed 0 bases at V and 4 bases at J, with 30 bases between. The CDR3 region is CASSQEGEPVLTDPLDNEKLFF. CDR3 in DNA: TGCGCCAGCAGCCAAGAGGGGGAGCCAGTTTTGACAGACCCCCTGGATAATGAAAAACTGTTTTTT.

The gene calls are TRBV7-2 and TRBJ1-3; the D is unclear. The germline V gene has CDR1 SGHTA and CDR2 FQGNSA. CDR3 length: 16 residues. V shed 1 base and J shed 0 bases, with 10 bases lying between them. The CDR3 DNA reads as TGTGCCAGCAGCTTAGAGGCAGGCTTCTCTGGAAACACCATATATTTT. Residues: CASSLEAGFSGNTIYF.

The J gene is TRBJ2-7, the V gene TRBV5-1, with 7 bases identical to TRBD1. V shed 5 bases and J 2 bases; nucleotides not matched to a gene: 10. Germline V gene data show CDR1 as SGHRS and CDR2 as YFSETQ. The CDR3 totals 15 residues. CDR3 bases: TGCGCCAGCAGGCTGGTCCCGGGACAGACCTACGAGCAGTACTTC. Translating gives CASRLVPGQTYEQYF.

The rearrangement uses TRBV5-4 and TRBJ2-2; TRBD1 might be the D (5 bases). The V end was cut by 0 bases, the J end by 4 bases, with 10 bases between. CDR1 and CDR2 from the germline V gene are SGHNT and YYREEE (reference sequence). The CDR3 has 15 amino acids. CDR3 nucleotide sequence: TGTGCCAGCAGCTTGGTACAGGAACGCACCGGGGAGCTGTTTTTT. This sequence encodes CASSLVQERTGELFF. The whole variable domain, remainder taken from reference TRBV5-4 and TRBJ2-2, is ETGVTQSPTHLIKTRGQQVTLRCSSQSGHNTVSWYQQALGQGPQFIFQYYREEENGRGNFPPRFSGLQFPNYSSELNVNALELDDSALYLCASSLVQERTGELFFGEGSRLTVL.

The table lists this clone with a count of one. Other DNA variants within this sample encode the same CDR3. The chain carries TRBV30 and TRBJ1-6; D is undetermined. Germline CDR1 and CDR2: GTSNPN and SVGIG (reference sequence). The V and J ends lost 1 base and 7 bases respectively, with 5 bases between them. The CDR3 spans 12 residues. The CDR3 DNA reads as TGTGCCTGGAGTGCCGGGAATTCACCCCTCCACTTT. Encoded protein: CAWSAGNSPLHF.

In DNA, the CDR3 is TGTGCCATCAGTGAGCTACAGCAAAACTATGGCTACACCTTC. The encoded protein is CAISELQQNYGYTF. V gene TRBV10-3 combines with J gene TRBJ1-2; D gene uncertain. The germline V gene encodes CDR1 ENHRY and CDR2 SYGVKD. V lost 2 bases to trimming and J lost 2 bases, with 9 bases between them. This CDR3 contains 14 residues.

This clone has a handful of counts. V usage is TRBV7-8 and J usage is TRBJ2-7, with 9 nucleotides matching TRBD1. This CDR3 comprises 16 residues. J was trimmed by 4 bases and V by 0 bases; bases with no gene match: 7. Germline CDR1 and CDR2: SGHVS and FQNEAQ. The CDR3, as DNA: TGTGCCAGCAGCTTAGCCGGTGGGACAGGGCCTTACGAGCAGTACTTC. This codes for CASSLAGGTGPYEQYF.

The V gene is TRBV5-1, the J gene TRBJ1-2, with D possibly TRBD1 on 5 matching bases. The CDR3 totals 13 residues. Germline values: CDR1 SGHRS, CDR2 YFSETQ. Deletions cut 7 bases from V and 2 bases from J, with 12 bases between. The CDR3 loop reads CASSRDDNYGYTF. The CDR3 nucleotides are TGCGCCAGCTCGCGGGACGACAACTATGGCTACACCTTC.

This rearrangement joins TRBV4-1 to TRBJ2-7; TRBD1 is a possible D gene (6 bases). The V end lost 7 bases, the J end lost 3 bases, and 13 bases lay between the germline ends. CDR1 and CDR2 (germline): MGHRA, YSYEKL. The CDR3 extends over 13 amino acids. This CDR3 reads CASKDQGNYEQYF. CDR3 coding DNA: TGCGCCAGCAAAGATCAGGGGAACTACGAGCAGTACTTC.

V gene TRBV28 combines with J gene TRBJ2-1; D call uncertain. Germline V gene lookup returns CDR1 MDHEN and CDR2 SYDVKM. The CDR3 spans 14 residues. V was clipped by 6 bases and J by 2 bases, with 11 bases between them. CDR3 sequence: CASSGQYTYNEQFF. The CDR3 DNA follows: TGTGCCAGCAGCGGCCAGTACACCTACAATGAGCAGTTCTTC.

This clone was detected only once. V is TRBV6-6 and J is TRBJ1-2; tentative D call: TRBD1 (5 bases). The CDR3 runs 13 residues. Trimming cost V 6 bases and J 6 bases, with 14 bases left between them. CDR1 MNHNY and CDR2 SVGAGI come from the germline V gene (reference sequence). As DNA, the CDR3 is TGTGCCAGCAGGTCGTGGTCGGGGGATGGCTACACCTTC. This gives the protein CASRSWSGDGYTF.

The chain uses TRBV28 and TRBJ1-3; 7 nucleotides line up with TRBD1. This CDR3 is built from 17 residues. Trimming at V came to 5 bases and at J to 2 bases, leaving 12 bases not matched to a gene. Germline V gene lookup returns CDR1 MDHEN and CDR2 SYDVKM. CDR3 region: CASSPAGAGGTGNTIYF. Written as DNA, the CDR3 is TGTGCCAGCAGTCCCGCTGGGGCAGGGGGTACTGGAAACACCATATATTTT. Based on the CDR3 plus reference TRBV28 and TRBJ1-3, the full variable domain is DVKVTQSSRYLVKRTGEKVFLECVQDMDHENMFWYRQDPGLGLRLIYFSYDVKMKEKGDIPEGYSVSREKKERFSLILESASTNQTSMYLCASSPAGAGGTGNTIYFGEGSWLTVV.

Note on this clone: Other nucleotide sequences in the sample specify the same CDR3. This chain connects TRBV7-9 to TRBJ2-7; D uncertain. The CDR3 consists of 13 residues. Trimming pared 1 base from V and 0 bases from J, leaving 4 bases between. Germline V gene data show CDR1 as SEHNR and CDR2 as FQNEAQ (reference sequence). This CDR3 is CASSLGVSYEQYF. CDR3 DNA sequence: TGTGCCAGCAGCTTAGGTGTCTCCTACGAGCAGTACTTC.

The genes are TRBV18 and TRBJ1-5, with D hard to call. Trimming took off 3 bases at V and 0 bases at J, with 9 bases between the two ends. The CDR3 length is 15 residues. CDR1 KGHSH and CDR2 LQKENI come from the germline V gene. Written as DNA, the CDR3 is TGTGCCAGCTCACCTCGTACGGATAGCAATCAGCCCCAGCATTTT. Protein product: CASSPRTDSNQPQHF.